This passage covers 23 T cell receptor beta chains from one sample sequenced in a study of regulatory and conventional T cells in RAG deficiency (dated by TCRdb to the late 2010s). Libraries were made using the immunoSEQ multiplex PCR assay. Imported from immuneACCESS, the table was reduced by TCRdb to in-frame sequences with V and J called. These copies leave out some clones; in studies compared against another copy, an unresolved V gene accounts for under half, and the cause of the remainder is not known. The sample records approximately 48,000 clones, over 80% of which are singletons. The top ten clones comprise about 0.53% of the sample. Before genomic DNA extraction, conventional CD4+ T cells were isolated from blood as CD25-low CD127-high cells. The sample was also linked to a second study, of regulatory T cells. The second study reports: The multiplex PCR relied on 52 forward TRBV primers and 13 reverse TRBJ primers, and amplification bias was corrected through assay-based and computational methods.

Input material: CD4+ effector T cells sorted from blood. Receptors were obtained from a human donor in good health.

The CDR3 DNA reads TGTGCCAGCAGCGTAGGGGCCGGTAGCGGGAGTTTGGGAGAGACCCAGTACTTC. Protein: CASSVGAGSGSLGETQYF. The rearrangement links TRBV9 to TRBJ2-5; TRBD2 matches 9 bases. Germline lookup yields CDR1 SGDLS and CDR2 YYNGEE. The CDR3 totals 18 residues. V gave up 0 bases and J gave up 4 bases; unmatched junction bases: 13.

The rearrangement links TRBV27 to TRBJ2-2, with no clear D. CDR1 is MNHEY and CDR2 is SMNVEV in the germline V gene (reference sequence). The V and J ends lost 5 bases and 6 bases respectively, with 13 bases between them. The CDR3 runs 14 residues. The CDR3 DNA sequence: TGTGCCAGCAGTCAGTTTATCCGGGCCGGGGAGCTGTTTTTT. This sequence encodes CASSQFIRAGELFF.

The chain employs TRBV6-5 and TRBJ1-2; 9 bases fit TRBD1. The ends lost 5 bases at V and 6 bases at J; junction bases unmatched: 4. CDR3 length: 13 amino acids. CDR1 and CDR2 (germline): MNHEY, SVGAGI. The CDR3 DNA follows: TGTGCCAGCAGTCTCCGGACAGGGGATGGCTACACCTTC. This translates into CASSLRTGDGYTF.

The chain recombines TRBV15 with TRBJ2-3, with D perhaps TRBD1 or TRBD2 (6 bases each). Germline CDR1 LNHNV, CDR2 YYDKDF (reference sequence). The CDR3 is 14 amino acids. The V end was cut by 3 bases, the J end by 8 bases, with 15 bases between. The CDR3 coding sequence is TGTGCCACCAGCAGGGGCGGGACATTAGGTACGCAGTATTTT. The encoded protein is CATSRGGTLGTQYF.

This clone was picked up a small number of times. This chain joins TRBV19 and TRBJ1-5; D call uncertain. Germline assignment: CDR1 LNHDA and CDR2 SQIVND (reference sequence). V was shortened by 7 bases and J by 7 bases, with 17 bases between the two germline ends. CDR3 size: 14 residues. The CDR3 sequence: CASTRWQRGQPQHF. In nucleotides, the CDR3 is TGTGCCAGTACCCGGTGGCAGCGGGGACAGCCCCAGCATTTT.

This rearrangement joins TRBV2 to TRBJ1-2, with 8 bases fitting TRBD1. The CDR3 loop spans 13 amino acids. V dropped 5 bases and J dropped 5; count of bases not matched to a gene: 4. CDR1 is SNHLY and CDR2 is FYNNEI in the germline V gene. The CDR3 DNA is TGTGCCAGCAGTATCCGGGACAGGTATGGCTACACCTTC. Protein: CASSIRDRYGYTF.

The chain has TRBV6-5 and TRBJ1-2; D is perhaps TRBD1 (5 bases). The CDR3 covers 13 residues. Trimming removed 0 bases at V and 3 bases at J, with 5 bases between. Germline assignment: CDR1 MNHEY and CDR2 SVGAGI. The CDR3 DNA follows: TGTGCCAGCAGTTACTCGACAGACTATGGCTACACCTTC. Translated, it gives CASSYSTDYGYTF.

V and J are TRBV7-3 and TRBJ2-7, with D possibly TRBD2 on 5 matching bases. Per germline, CDR1 SGHTA and CDR2 FQGTGA. CDR3 size: 15 residues. V was pared by 5 bases and J by 2 bases, with 16 bases between. The DNA of the CDR3 is TGTGCCAGCAGCCCCTCCCCCGGGGATGCCTACGAGCAGTACTTC. Amino acids: CASSPSPGDAYEQYF.

The chain employs TRBV6-6 and TRBJ2-1, with TRBD1 matching over 11 bases. This CDR3 region has 14 residues. The J segment lost 6 bases and the V segment lost 6 bases, leaving 4 bases of the junction unmatched. Germline lookup yields CDR1 MNHNY and CDR2 SVGAGI (reference sequence). CDR3 amino acids: CASRPGTGGNEQFF. For the CDR3, the DNA is TGTGCCAGCAGACCCGGGACAGGGGGCAATGAGCAGTTCTTC.

The gene calls are TRBV4-3 and TRBJ1-2; 9 bases are a match to TRBD1. Trimming took 0 bases from V and 3 from J; bases not matched to a gene: 5. Per the germline V gene, CDR1 is LGHNA and CDR2 is YSLEER. The CDR3 spans 16 residues. As DNA, the CDR3 is TGCGCCAGCAGCCAAGATTCGGACAGGGGCGACTATGGCTACACCTTC. The encoded protein is CASSQDSDRGDYGYTF.

This clone has only one observation. The CDR3 sequence is CASSLATRLGHEQFF. The CDR3 region has the DNA TGTGCCAGCAGTTTGGCCACCCGACTCGGGCATGAGCAGTTCTTC. The V call is TRBV6-1, the J call TRBJ2-1; D is uncertain. The germline gives CDR1 MNHNS, CDR2 SASEGT. This CDR3 has 15 residues. V lost 5 bases to trimming and J lost 8 bases, with 19 bases between them.

V usage is TRBV6-1 and J usage is TRBJ1-3, with D unclear. V was shortened by 6 bases and J by 0 bases, with 12 bases between the two germline ends. The V gene's germline CDR1 is MNHNS and CDR2 SASEGT. This CDR3 comprises 15 residues. CDR3 DNA: TGTGCCAGCAGGCAAGAGGTCGGCTCTGGAAACACCATATATTTT. Protein sequence: CASRQEVGSGNTIYF.

The rearrangement uses TRBV28 and TRBJ1-1, with D perhaps TRBD1 (6 bases). CDR3 length equals 14 residues. The germline CDR1 and CDR2 sequences are MDHEN and SYDVKM. V was trimmed by 7 bases and J by 8 bases, leaving 20 bases between them. The CDR3 nucleotides are TGTGCCAGCAACGTCGGGGGGGCTCCGGCAGAAGCTTTCTTT. It yields the protein CASNVGGAPAEAFF.

The genes are TRBV19 and TRBJ1-5; 10 bases fit TRBD1. CDR3 size: 18 residues. Germline assignment: CDR1 LNHDA and CDR2 SQIVND (reference sequence). J was trimmed by 2 bases and V by 4 bases; bases with no gene match: 11. In DNA form, the CDR3 reads TGTGCCAGTAGTACCCGCAAGACAGGGGGCGTCGGCAATCAGCCCCAGCATTTT. Translation: CASSTRKTGGVGNQPQHF.

This clone was seen only once. The chain links TRBV30 to TRBJ2-5, with TRBD2 matching 15 bases. CDR1 and CDR2 from the germline V gene are GTSNPN and SVGIG (reference sequence). V shed 3 bases, J shed 5 bases, and the junction held 7 bases outside the gene matches. The CDR3 has 16 amino acids. CDR3 in DNA: TGTGCCTGGAGCTTGGGACTAGCGGGAGGCCACGAGACCCAGTACTTC. Its protein product is CAWSLGLAGGHETQYF.

The V call is TRBV18, the J call TRBJ2-7; TRBD1 aligns across 10 bases. V shed 3 bases, J shed 6 bases, and the junction held 5 bases outside the gene matches. In germline, CDR1 is KGHSH, CDR2 LQKENI. CDR3 size: 14 residues. CDR3 protein: CASSPGGTGAEQYF. For the CDR3, the DNA is TGTGCCAGCTCACCGGGCGGGACAGGGGCCGAGCAGTACTTC. Drawing the rest from reference TRBV18 and TRBJ2-7, the complete variable domain is NAGVMQNPRHLVRRRGQEARLRCSPMKGHSHVYWYRQLPEEGLKFMVYLQKENIIDESGMPKERFSAEFPKEGPSILRIQQVVRGDSAAYFCASSPGGTGAEQYFGPGTRLTVT.

In regard to this clone: The sample contains more than one DNA sequence encoding this CDR3. Written as DNA, the CDR3 is TGCGCCAGCAGTGAATCCAGGGGCGCAGATACGCAGTATTTT. It yields the protein CASSESRGADTQYF. The V and J genes are TRBV10-1 and TRBJ2-3, with D possibly matching TRBD1 (6 bases). V lost 3 bases to trimming and J lost 4 bases, with 11 bases between them. The CDR3 spans 14 residues. Germline values: CDR1 WNHNN, CDR2 SYGVQD (reference sequence).

The chain combines TRBV6-1 with TRBJ1-1; TRBD1 matches at 9 bases. J lost 1 base, V lost 2 bases, and 8 bases had no gene match. The CDR3 totals 17 residues. The germline gives CDR1 MNHNS, CDR2 SASEGT. DNA for the CDR3: TGTGCCAGCAGTGAACTATTTGGGACAGGGAGGAACACTGAAGCTTTCTTT. Protein sequence: CASSELFGTGRNTEAFF.

V gene TRBV28 combines with J gene TRBJ1-3; D may be TRBD1 (5 bases). Trimming removed 7 bases from V and 2 bases from J, with 15 bases in between. The CDR3 totals 15 residues. Germline values: CDR1 MDHEN, CDR2 SYDVKM. CDR3 in amino acids: CASNPVGETGNTIYF. The CDR3, as DNA: TGTGCCAGCAACCCTGTGGGGGAGACTGGAAACACCATATATTTT.

The V and J genes are TRBV19 and TRBJ1-2; D perhaps matches TRBD1 (5 bases). V dropped 7 bases and J dropped 5 bases, with 20 bases sitting between them. The germline CDR1 and CDR2 sequences are LNHDA and SQIVND (reference sequence). This CDR3 contains 15 residues. DNA of the CDR3: TGTGCCAGTACGAGGGTAGGGGCTACTCCATATGGCTACACCTTC. It yields the protein CASTRVGATPYGYTF.

This chain uses TRBV18 with TRBJ1-2; 7 nucleotides line up with TRBD1. The germline CDR1 and CDR2 sequences are KGHSH and LQKENI. The CDR3 is 14 amino acids. V was pared by 3 bases and J by 4 bases, with 5 bases of the junction left unmatched. DNA for the CDR3: TGTGCCAGCTCACCGGAGGGACAGACCTATGGCTACACCTTC. It yields the protein CASSPEGQTYGYTF.

V and J are TRBV12-5 and TRBJ1-2; D unresolved. Looked up from germline, CDR1 is LGHNT and CDR2 is FRNRAP. This CDR3 contains 13 residues. Deletions cut 1 base from V and 4 bases from J, with 7 bases between. CDR3 protein: CASGLGQIYGYTF. CDR3 bases: TGTGCTAGTGGTTTGGGCCAGATCTATGGCTACACCTTC.

This chain uses TRBV18 with TRBJ2-5; TRBD2 might be the D (6 bases). This CDR3 comprises 13 residues. Germline V gives CDR1 KGHSH, CDR2 LQKENI. The V gene lost 5 bases and the J gene lost 2 bases, with 9 bases spanning the gap. Written as DNA, the CDR3 is TGTGCCAGCTCAAGGACTACTCAAGAGACCCAGTACTTC. Its protein product is CASSRTTQETQYF. The entire variable domain, with the rest obtained from reference TRBV18 and TRBJ2-5, is as follows: NAGVMQNPRHLVRRRGQEARLRCSPMKGHSHVYWYRQLPEEGLKFMVYLQKENIIDESGMPKERFSAEFPKEGPSILRIQQVVRGDSAAYFCASSRTTQETQYFGPGTRLLVL.